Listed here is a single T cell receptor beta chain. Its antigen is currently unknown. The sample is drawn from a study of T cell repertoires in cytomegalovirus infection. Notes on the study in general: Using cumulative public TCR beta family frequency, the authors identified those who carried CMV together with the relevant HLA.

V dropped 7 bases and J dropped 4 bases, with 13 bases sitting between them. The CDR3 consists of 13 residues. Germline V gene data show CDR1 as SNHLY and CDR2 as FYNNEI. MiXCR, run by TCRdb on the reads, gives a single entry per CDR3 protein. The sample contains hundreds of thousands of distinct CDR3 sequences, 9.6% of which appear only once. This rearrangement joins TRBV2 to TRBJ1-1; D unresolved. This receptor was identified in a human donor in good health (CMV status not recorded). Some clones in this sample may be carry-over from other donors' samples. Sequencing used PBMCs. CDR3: CASTTNGVTEAFF. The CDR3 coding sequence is TGTGCCAGCACCACTAACGGGGTCACTGAAGCTTTCTTT.